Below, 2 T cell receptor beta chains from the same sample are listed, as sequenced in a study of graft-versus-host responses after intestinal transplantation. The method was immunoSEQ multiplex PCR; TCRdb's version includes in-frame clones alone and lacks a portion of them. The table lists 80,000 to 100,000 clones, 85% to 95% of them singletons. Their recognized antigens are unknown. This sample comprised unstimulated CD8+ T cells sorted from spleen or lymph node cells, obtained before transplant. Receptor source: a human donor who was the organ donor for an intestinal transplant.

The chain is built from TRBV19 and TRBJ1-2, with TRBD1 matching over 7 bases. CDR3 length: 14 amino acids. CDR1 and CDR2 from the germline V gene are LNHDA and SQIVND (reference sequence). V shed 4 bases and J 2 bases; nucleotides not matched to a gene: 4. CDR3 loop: CASSTLQGNYGYTF. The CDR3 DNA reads TGTGCCAGTAGTACTCTACAGGGGAACTATGGCTACACCTTC.

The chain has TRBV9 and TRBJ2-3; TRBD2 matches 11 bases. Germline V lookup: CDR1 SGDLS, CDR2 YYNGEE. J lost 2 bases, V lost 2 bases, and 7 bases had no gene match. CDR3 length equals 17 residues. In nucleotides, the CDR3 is TGTGCCAGCAGCGTCCCCCAACTAGCGGGAGACACAGATACGCAGTATTTT. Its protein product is CASSVPQLAGDTDTQYF.